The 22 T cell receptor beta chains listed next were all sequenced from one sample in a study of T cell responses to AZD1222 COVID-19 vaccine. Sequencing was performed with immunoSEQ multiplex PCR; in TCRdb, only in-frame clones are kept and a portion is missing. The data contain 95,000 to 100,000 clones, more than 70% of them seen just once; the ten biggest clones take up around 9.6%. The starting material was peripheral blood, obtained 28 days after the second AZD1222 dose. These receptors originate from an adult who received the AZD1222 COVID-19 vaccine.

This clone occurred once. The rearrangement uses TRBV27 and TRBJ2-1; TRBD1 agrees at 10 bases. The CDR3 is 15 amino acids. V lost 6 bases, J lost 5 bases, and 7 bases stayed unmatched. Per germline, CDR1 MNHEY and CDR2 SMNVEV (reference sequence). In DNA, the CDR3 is TGTGCCAGCAGGAGCCTGGGACAGGGGCACAATGAGCAGTTCTTC. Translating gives CASRSLGQGHNEQFF.

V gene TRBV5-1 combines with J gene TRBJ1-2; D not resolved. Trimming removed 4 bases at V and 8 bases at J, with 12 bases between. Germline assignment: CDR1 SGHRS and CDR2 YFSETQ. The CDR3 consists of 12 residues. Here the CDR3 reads CASSATLWGYTF. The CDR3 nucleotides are TGCGCCAGCAGCGCGACATTATGGGGCTACACCTTC.

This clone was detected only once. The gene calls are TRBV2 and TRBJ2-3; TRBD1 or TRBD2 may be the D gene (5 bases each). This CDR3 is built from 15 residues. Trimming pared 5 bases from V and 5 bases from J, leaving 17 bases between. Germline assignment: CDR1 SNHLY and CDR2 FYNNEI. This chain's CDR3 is CASSWGRVEGDTQYF. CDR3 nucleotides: TGTGCCAGCAGTTGGGGACGGGTTGAAGGAGATACGCAGTATTTT.

CDR3 DNA sequence: TGTGCCAGCAGCTTGGGACACACTGAAGCTTTCTTT. This sequence encodes CASSLGHTEAFF. This sequence joins TRBV5-8 and TRBJ1-1; no clear D. V lost 0 bases and J lost 3, with 3 bases in between. Germline V gene sequence: CDR1 SGHTS, CDR2 YDEGEE. The CDR3 is 12 residues long. The full variable domain, in which reference TRBV5-8 and TRBJ1-1 provide the parts outside the CDR3, is EAGVTQSPTHLIKTRGQQATLRCSPISGHTSVYWYQQALGLGLQFLLWYDEGEERNRGNFPPRFSGRQFPNYSSELNVNALELEDSALYLCASSLGHTEAFFGQGTRLTVV.

The CDR3 bases are TGTGCCAGCAGTCCCCTCGGGACTAGCGGGGGGGCCTACGAGCAGTACTTC. Amino acids: CASSPLGTSGGAYEQYF. The chain couples TRBV6-6 to TRBJ2-7; 16 bases are a match to TRBD2. The junction had 6 bases not matched to a gene; V was cut back by 5 bases and J by 2 bases. The CDR3 loop spans 17 amino acids. CDR1 is MNHNY and CDR2 is SVGAGI in the germline V gene (reference sequence).

CDR3 loop: CASSLSSGSYNEQFF. The DNA for the CDR3 is TGTGCCAGCAGCTTGAGCAGCGGCTCCTACAATGAGCAGTTCTTC. V gene TRBV5-4 combines with J gene TRBJ2-1; the D gene is possibly TRBD2 (5 bases). The V gene's germline CDR1 is SGHNT and CDR2 YYREEE (reference sequence). The CDR3 loop spans 15 amino acids. Between the trimmed V and J ends, which lost 1 base and 0 bases, there was a span of 8 bases.

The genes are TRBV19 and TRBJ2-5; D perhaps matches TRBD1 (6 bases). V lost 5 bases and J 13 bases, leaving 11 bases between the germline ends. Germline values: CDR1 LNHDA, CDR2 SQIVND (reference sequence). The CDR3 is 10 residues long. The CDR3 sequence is CASSGGSGYF. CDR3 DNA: TGTGCCAGTAGTGGGGGCTCGGGGTACTTC.

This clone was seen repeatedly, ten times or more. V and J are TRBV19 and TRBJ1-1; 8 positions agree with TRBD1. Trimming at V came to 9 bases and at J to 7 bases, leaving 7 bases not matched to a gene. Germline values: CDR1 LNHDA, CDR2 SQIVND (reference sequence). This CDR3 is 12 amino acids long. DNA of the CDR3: TGTGCCAGCAGGACAGGGTTCGTTGAAGCTTTCTTT. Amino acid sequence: CASRTGFVEAFF.

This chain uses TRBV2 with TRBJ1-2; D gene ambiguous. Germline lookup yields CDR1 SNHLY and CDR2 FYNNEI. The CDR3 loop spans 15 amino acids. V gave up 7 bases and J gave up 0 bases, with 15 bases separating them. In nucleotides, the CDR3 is TGTGCCAGCAAGGAAGGGAGCAGTTCTAACTATGGCTACACCTTC. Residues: CASKEGSSSNYGYTF. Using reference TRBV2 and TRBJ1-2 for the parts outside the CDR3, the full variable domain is EPEVTQTPSHQVTQMGQEVILRCVPISNHLYFYWYRQILGQKVEFLVSFYNNEISEKSEIFDDQFSVERPDGSNFTLKIRSTKLEDSAMYFCASKEGSSSNYGYTFGSGTRLTVV.

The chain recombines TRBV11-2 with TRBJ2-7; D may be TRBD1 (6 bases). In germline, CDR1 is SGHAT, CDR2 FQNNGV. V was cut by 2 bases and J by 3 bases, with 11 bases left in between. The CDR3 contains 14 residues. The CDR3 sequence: CASSLPGAHYEQYF. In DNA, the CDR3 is TGTGCCAGCAGCTTACCAGGGGCTCACTACGAGCAGTACTTC.

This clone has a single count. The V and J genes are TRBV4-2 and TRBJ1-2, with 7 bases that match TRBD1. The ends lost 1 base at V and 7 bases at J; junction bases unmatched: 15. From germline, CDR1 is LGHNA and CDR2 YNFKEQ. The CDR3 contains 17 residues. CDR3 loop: CASSQGPGQPARSGYTF. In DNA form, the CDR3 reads TGTGCCAGCAGCCAAGGACCGGGACAGCCCGCCAGGTCTGGCTACACCTTC.

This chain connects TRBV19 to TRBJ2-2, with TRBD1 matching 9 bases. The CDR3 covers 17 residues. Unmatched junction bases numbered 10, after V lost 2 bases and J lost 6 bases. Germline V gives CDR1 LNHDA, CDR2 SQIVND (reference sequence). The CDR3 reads CASSIRGGQGVAGELFF. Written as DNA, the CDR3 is TGTGCCAGTAGTATAAGAGGGGGACAGGGAGTTGCCGGGGAGCTGTTTTTT.

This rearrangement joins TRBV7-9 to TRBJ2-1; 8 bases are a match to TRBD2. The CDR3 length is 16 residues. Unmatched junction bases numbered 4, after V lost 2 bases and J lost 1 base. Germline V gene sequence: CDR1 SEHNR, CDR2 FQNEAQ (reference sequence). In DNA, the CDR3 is TGTGCCAGCAGCTTATGGGCTAGCGGGTCCTACAATGAGCAGTTCTTC. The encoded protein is CASSLWASGSYNEQFF.

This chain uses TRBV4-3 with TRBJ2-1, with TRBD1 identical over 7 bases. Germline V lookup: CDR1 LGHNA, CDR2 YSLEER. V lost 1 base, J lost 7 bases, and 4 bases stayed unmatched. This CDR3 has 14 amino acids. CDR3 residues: CASSQVRQGNEQFF. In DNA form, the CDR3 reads TGCGCCAGCAGCCAAGTCCGACAGGGTAATGAGCAGTTCTTC.

CDR3 DNA sequence: TGTGCCACCAGTGAGGGGGGGGCTTCACCCCTCCACTTT. This sequence encodes CATSEGGASPLHF. The V call is TRBV24-1, the J call TRBJ1-6; tentatively, D is TRBD1 (6 bases). CDR1 is KGHDR and CDR2 is SFDVKD in the germline V gene. This CDR3 has 13 residues. V dropped 4 bases and J dropped 9 bases, with 9 bases sitting between them.

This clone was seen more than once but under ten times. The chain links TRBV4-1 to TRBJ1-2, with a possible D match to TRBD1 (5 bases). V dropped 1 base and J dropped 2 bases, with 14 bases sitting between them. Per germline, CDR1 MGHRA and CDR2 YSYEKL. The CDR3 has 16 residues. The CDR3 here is CASSQGAVGENYGYTF. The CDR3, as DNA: TGCGCCAGCAGCCAAGGGGCCGTGGGGGAGAACTATGGCTACACCTTC.

CDR3 protein: CASTGDSYGYTF. CDR3 bases: TGTGCCAGCACCGGGGACAGCTATGGCTACACCTTC. The V call is TRBV12-3 or TRBV12-4, the J call TRBJ1-2, with 7 positions matching TRBD1. V trimming: 7 bases; J trimming: 4 bases; junction bases outside the gene matches: 3. This CDR3 region has 12 residues.

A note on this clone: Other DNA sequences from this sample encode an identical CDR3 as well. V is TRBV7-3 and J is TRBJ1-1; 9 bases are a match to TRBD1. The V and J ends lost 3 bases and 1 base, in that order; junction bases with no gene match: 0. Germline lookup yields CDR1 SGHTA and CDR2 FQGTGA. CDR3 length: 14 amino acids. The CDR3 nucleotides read TGTGCCAGCAGCTTGGGACAGGGGAACACTGAAGCTTTCTTT. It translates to CASSLGQGNTEAFF.

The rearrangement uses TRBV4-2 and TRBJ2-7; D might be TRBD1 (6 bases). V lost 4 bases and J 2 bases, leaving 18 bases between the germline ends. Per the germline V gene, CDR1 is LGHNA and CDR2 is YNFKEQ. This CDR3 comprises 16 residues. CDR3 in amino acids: CASSPGHKSSAYEQYF. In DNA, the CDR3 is TGTGCCAGCAGCCCGGGACACAAATCGAGCGCCTACGAGCAGTACTTC.

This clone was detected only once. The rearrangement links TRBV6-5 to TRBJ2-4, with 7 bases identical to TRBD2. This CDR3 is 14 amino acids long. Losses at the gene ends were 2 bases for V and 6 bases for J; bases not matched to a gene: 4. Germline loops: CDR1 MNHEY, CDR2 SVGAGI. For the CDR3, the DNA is TGTGCCAGCAGTTACGGGGGGAGGGGAAACATTCAGTACTTC. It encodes CASSYGGRGNIQYF.

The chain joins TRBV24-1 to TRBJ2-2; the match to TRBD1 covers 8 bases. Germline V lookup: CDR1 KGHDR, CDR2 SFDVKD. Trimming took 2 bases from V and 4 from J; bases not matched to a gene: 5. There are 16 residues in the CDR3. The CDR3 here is CATSDSTGAGTGELFF. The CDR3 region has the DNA TGTGCCACCAGTGATTCGACAGGGGCCGGCACCGGGGAGCTGTTTTTT.

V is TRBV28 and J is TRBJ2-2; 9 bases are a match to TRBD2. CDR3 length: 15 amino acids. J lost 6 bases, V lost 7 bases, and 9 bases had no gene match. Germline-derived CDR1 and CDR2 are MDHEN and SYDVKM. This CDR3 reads CASTSPGLAPGELFF. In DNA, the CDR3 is TGTGCCAGCACCTCTCCGGGACTAGCACCCGGGGAGCTGTTTTTT.